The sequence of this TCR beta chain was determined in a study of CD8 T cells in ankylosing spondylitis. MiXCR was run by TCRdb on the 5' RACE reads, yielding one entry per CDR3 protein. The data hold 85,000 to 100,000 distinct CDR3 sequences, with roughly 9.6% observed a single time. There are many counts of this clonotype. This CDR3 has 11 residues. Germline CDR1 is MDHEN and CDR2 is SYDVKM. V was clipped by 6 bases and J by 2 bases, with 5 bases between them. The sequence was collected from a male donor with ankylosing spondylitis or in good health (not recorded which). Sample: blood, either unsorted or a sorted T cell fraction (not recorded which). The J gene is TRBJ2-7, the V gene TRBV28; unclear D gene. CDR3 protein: CASRETYEQYF. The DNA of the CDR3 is TGTGCCAGCAGGGAAACCTACGAGCAGTACTTC.